This TCR beta chain was retrieved from a study of blood T cell repertoires in COVID-19. Measured with immunoSEQ multiplex PCR; TCRdb has only the in-frame clones, and not every one. The sample contains about 340,000 clones, 80% to 90% of which appear only once. Germline V gene sequence: CDR1 KGHSH, CDR2 LQKENI. The CDR3 runs 16 residues. Deletions cut 3 bases from V and 5 bases from J, with 19 bases between. V usage is TRBV18 and J usage is TRBJ1-1, with D perhaps TRBD1 (6 bases). Source material: PBMCs or T cells enriched from blood (not recorded which). The sequence was collected from a woman between 40 and 55 years old with acute COVID-19. The CDR3 is CASSPYAAGEETEAFF. DNA of the CDR3: TGTGCCAGCTCACCCTACGCGGCAGGGGAAGAAACTGAAGCTTTCTTT.